What follows is one T cell receptor (beta chain) and its context. As originally analysed: How many nucleated cells were present was estimated from reference gene primer amplification. Sequencing used immunoSEQ multiplex PCR; TCRdb keeps in-frame clones, though not all of them. That table gives V, J and clone size, and the DNA gave D and trimming. The sample lists some 130,000 clones; about 90% were seen once. The trim removed 3 bases at V and 13 bases at J, leaving 12 bases unmatched. The CDR3 is 14 residues long. The germline V gene has CDR1 SGHKS and CDR2 YYEKEE (reference sequence). This entry is derived from a study of blood T cell repertoires in COVID-19. Across the whole study: Sources were T cells, B-cell-depleted T cells, or PBMCs; the material itself was cDNA or gDNA.

This chain connects TRBV5-5 to TRBJ2-1; the match to TRBD2 covers 8 bases. The TCR originated in an older woman with acute or convalescent COVID-19. Sequenced material: peripheral blood. The CDR3 nucleotides are TGTGCCAGCAGCTCCCTGGCGGGGGGCCTGGGTCAGTTCTTC. It is translated as CASSSLAGGLGQFF.